This TCR beta chain was captured by sequencing in a study of T cell responses to AZD1222 COVID-19 vaccine. Repertoires were generated with immunoSEQ multiplex PCR, while TCRdb's copy carries only in-frame clones and drops some. Of some 110,000 clones listed, 85% to 90% were seen once; the top ten hold about 4.8%. This CDR3 region has 13 residues. The V and J ends lost 7 bases and 7 bases respectively, with 14 bases between them. The rearrangement links TRBV12-3 or TRBV12-4 to TRBJ2-1, with D possibly being TRBD2 (6 bases). Sample: peripheral blood, taken on day 0 of AZD1222 vaccination. The TCR originated in an adult in good health. The CDR3 nucleotides are TGTGCCAGCACCCGGGACTTGCGGAATGAGCAGTTCTTC. It translates to CASTRDLRNEQFF.